This T cell receptor beta chain emerged from a study of T cells in severe cutaneous drug reactions. At the level of the study: Recruitment ran 2011 to 2018 in Taiwan, Thailand and a European registry. Study results and caveats: One public TCRbeta CDR3 appeared in all seven blister samples, averaging 13.57%.

The CDR3 is 15 residues long. Looked up from germline, CDR1 is MNHEY and CDR2 is SMNVEV (reference sequence). Carbamazepine had induced Stevens-Johnson syndrome or toxic epidermal necrolysis in the sequenced donors. This clonotype is called large based on its frequency. Antigen: not known. TCR subtype-specific primers in iRepertoire multiplex PCR prepared libraries for bulk and single-cell sequencing. TCRdb reworked the multiplex PCR reads into one entry per CDR3 protein, no DNA. Reported are about 1,900 distinct CDR3 sequences; the ten largest clones contain 31%. This clonotype was sampled from a human donor with Stevens-Johnson syndrome, a severe cutaneous drug reaction. The sample was PBMCs. V usage is TRBV27 and J usage is TRBJ1-5; TCRdb's D gene call, TRBD1, goes unchecked for lack of DNA. CDR3 protein: CASSFGTNMGQPQHF.